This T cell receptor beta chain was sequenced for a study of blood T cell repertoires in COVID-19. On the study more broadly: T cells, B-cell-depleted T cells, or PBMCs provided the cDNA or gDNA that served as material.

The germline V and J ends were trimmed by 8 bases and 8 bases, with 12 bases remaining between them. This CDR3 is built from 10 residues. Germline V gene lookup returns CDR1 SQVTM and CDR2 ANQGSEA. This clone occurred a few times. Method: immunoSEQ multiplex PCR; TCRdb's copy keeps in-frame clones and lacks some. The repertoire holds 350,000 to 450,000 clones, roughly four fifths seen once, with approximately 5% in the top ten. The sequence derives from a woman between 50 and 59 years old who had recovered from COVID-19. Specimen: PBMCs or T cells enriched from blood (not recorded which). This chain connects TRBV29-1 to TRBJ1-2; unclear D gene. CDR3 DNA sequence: TGCAGCATATCCCAGTCGGGCTACACCTTC. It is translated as CSISQSGYTF.